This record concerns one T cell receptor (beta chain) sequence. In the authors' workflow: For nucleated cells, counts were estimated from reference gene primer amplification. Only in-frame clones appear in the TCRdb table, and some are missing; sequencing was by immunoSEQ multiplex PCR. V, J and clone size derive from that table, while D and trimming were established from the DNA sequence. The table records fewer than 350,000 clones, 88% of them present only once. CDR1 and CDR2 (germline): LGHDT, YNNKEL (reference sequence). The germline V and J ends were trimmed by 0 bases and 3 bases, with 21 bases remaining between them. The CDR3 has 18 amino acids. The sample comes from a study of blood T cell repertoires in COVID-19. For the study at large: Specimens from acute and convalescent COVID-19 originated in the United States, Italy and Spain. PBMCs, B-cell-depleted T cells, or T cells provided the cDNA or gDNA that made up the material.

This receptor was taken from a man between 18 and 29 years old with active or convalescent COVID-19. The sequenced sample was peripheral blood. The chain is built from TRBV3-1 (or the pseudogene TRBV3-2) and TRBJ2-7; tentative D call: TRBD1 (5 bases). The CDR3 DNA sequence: TGTGCCAGCAGCCAAGATCCGGACACGGCCCATTTTAACTACGAGCAGTACTTC. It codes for CASSQDPDTAHFNYEQYF.